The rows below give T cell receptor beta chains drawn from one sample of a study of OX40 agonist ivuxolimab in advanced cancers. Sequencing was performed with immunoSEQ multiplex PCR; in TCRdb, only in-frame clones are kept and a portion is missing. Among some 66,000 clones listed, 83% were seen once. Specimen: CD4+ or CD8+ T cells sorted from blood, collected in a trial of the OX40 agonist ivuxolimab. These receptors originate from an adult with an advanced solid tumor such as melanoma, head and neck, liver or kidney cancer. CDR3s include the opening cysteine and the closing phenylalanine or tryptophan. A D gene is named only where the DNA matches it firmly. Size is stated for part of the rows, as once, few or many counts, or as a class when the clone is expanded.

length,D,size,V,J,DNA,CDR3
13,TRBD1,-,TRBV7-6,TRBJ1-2,TGTGCCAGCAGCTTGAGACAGGGTGATGGCTACACCTTC,CASSLRQGDGYTF
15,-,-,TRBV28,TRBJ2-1,TGTGCCAGCAGTTTAAACAGGGACTCCTACAATGAGCAGTTCTTC,CASSLNRDSYNEQFF
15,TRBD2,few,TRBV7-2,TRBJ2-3,TGTGCCAGCAGCCTCTCCGGGACTAGCTCAGATACGCAGTATTTT,CASSLSGTSSDTQYF
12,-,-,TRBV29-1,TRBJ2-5,TGCAGCGTTGAAAACCCTCGGGAGACCCAGTACTTC,CSVENPRETQYF
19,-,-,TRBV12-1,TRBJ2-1,TGTGCCAGCAGCCTAACGCTGACTAGCACTGGGAGCTCCTACAATGAGCAGTTCTTC,CASSLTLTSTGSSYNEQFF
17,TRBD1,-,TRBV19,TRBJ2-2,TGTGCCAGTAGTATCCCCCCCGGGACAGGGGGAACCGGGGAGCTGTTTTTT,CASSIPPGTGGTGELFF
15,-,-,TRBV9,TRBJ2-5,TGTGCCAGCAGCGTAGGTACAGGGTCTAGTGAGACCCAGTACTTC,CASSVGTGSSETQYF
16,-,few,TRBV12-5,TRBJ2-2,TGTGCTAGTGGTCCCACCCTACAGGGTGGAACCGGGGAGCTGTTTTTT,CASGPTLQGGTGELFF
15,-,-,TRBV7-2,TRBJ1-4,TGTGCCAGCAGCCACTACAGGGAGGCTAATGAAAAACTGTTTTTT,CASSHYREANEKLFF
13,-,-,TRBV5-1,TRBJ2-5,TGCGCCAGCAGCTTGATGGGCCAAGAGACCCAGTACTTC,CASSLMGQETQYF
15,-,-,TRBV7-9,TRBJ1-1,TGTGCCAGCAGCTTGAATGGGGTCACGAACACTGAAGCTTTCTTT,CASSLNGVTNTEAFF
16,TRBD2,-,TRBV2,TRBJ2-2,TGTGCCAGCAGGGCACTAGCGGGAGTTGACACCGGGGAGCTGTTTTTT,CASRALAGVDTGELFF
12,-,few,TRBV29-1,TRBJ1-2,TGCAGCGTTGACGGACCAAACTATGGCTACACCTTC,CSVDGPNYGYTF
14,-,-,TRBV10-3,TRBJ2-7,TGTGCCATCAGTGAAGGCAGGGCAGGGGACGAGCAGTACTTC,CAISEGRAGDEQYF
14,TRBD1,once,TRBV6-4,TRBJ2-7,TGTGCCAGCAGGGTGGCACAGGGGGCGTACGAGCAGTACTTC,CASRVAQGAYEQYF
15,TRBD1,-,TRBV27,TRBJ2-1,TGTGCCAGCAGTACCGGGACAGGGGGTCAGAATGAGCAGTTCTTC,CASSTGTGGQNEQFF
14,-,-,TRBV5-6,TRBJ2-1,TGTGCCAGCAGCTTAGTGGCTGCGGAGAATGAGCAGTTCTTC,CASSLVAAENEQFF
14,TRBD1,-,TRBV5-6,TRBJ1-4,TGTGCCAGCAGCTTGCAGGGGGCAGGGGAAAAACTGTTTTTT,CASSLQGAGEKLFF
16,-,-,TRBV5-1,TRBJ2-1,TGCGCCAGCAGCTTGGGTGGCAGCCGCTCCTACAATGAGCAGTTCTTC,CASSLGGSRSYNEQFF
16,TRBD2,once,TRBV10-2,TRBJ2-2,TGCGCCAGCAGTGAGAAACCGGGACTAGCCTCCGGGGAGCTGTTTTTT,CASSEKPGLASGELFF
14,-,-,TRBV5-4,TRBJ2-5,TGTGCCAGCAGCTTGACGGGGGCAAAAGAGACCCAGTACTTC,CASSLTGAKETQYF
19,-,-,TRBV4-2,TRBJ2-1,TGTGCCAGCAGCCCCCGAGGTGGGGGGACGGGCGTTGGGGGCAATGAGCAGTTCTTC,CASSPRGGGTGVGGNEQFF